The 20 T cell receptor beta chains listed next were all sequenced from one sample in a study of cytomegalovirus exposure and HLA in healthy donors (dated by TCRdb to the late 2010s). Library creation used the immunoSEQ multiplex PCR assay. The multiplex PCR relied on a mix of 60 forward primers for TCR Vbeta segments and 13 reverse primers for TCR Jbeta segments. TCRdb retrieved this table from immuneACCESS and kept in-frame rearrangements only. Not all clones are present; in checked studies, unresolved V genes account for under half, and no reason is known for the remainder. This sample gives roughly 93,000 clones in total; about 76% of them show up just once. The ten biggest clones cover roughly 8% of the sample. The source material was PBMCs. The receptor set was obtained from a human donor in good health.

This clone has just a few counts. The CDR3 DNA follows: TGTGCCAGCAGCTTGAGAACAGGGTGGAGCTATGGCTACACCTTC. It codes for CASSLRTGWSYGYTF. The rearrangement uses TRBV5-6 and TRBJ1-2; perhaps TRBD1 as D (6 bases). V was shortened by 1 base and J by 4 bases, with 14 bases between the two germline ends. This CDR3 spans 15 amino acids. From germline, CDR1 is SGHDT and CDR2 YYEEEE.

This chain joins TRBV6-1 and TRBJ1-5; D not certain. The V gene lost 10 bases and the J gene lost 0 bases, with 13 bases spanning the gap. CDR1 is MNHNS, CDR2 SASEGT, per germline. The CDR3 is 14 residues long. CDR3 residues: CATHPGYSNQPQHF. In nucleotides, the CDR3 is TGTGCCACCCACCCGGGTTATAGCAATCAGCCCCAGCATTTT.

Worth noting for this clone: The junction shows a germline mismatch at one end, possibly a read error. The rearrangement links TRBV6-1 to TRBJ1-2, with 7 bases fitting TRBD1. The CDR3 is 13 amino acids. Germline-derived CDR1 and CDR2 are MNHNS and SASEGT. CDR3 nucleotides: TGTGCCAGCAGAGAAGGGACAGACTATGGCTACACCTTC. Translated, it gives CASREGTDYGYTF.

In the case of this clone: Other DNA sequences within the sample encode an identical CDR3. The CDR3 here is CASSLTGGASGNTIYF. CDR3 nucleotide sequence: TGCGCCAGCAGCCTTACAGGGGGCGCATCTGGAAACACCATATATTTT. The rearrangement links TRBV5-1 to TRBJ1-3; 9 bases are shared with TRBD1. Germline V gene lookup returns CDR1 SGHRS and CDR2 YFSETQ. The V and J ends lost 4 bases and 1 base, in that order; junction bases with no gene match: 6. The CDR3 loop spans 16 amino acids.

The chain combines TRBV9 with TRBJ2-1; 7 nucleotides align to TRBD1. Germline trimming cut 5 bases from V and 6 bases from J; bases unmatched to any gene: 8. CDR1 is SGDLS and CDR2 is YYNGEE in the germline V gene. The CDR3 is 14 amino acids. DNA of the CDR3: TGTGCCAGCAGTTTAAGAGCAGGGGGCAATGAGCAGTTCTTC. Protein: CASSLRAGGNEQFF.

This chain links TRBV6-6 with TRBJ1-6; D is possibly TRBD1 (6 bases). This CDR3 is built from 14 residues. The germline V gene has CDR1 MNHNY and CDR2 SVGAGI (reference sequence). V lost 5 bases, J lost 9 bases, and 14 bases lay in between. As DNA, the CDR3 is TGTGCCAGCAGTGCCAGGGGCTTGGGTTCACCCCTCCACTTT. It translates to CASSARGLGSPLHF.

The sample holds a few counts of this clone. V and J are TRBV7-9 and TRBJ1-1; the D gene is possibly TRBD1 (5 bases). The germline V gene encodes CDR1 SEHNR and CDR2 FQNEAQ (reference sequence). The CDR3 loop spans 14 amino acids. Trimming left V 1 base short and J 1 base short, with 7 bases between. CDR3 sequence (DNA): TGTGCCAGCAGCTTAGTCGGGGGGAACACTGAAGCTTTCTTT. Translating it yields CASSLVGGNTEAFF. Full variable domain (outside the CDR3, taken from reference TRBV7-9 and TRBJ1-1): DTGVSQNPRHKITKRGQNVTFRCDPISEHNRLYWYRQTLGQGPEFLTYFQNEAQLEKSRLLSDRFSAERPKGSFSTLEIQRTEQGDSAMYLCASSLVGGNTEAFFGQGTRLTVV.

The gene calls are TRBV6-5 and TRBJ1-6; a weak D match, TRBD1 (5 bases). V was trimmed by 2 bases and J by 3 bases, leaving 11 bases between them. There are 16 residues in the CDR3. In germline, CDR1 is MNHEY, CDR2 SVGAGI. The CDR3 spells CASSYRMTVYNSPLHF. CDR3 bases: TGTGCCAGCAGTTACCGCATGACAGTCTATAATTCACCCCTCCACTTT.

The chain couples TRBV29-1 to TRBJ2-1; D is uncertain. This CDR3 has 11 residues. CDR1 SQVTM and CDR2 ANQGSEA come from the germline V gene. Trimming took off 5 bases at V and 1 base at J, with 3 bases between the two ends. The DNA for the CDR3 is TGCAGCGTTACATCCTACAATGAGCAGTTCTTC. Protein sequence: CSVTSYNEQFF.

The V gene is TRBV11-2, the J gene TRBJ1-1; D gene ambiguous. Germline V gene sequence: CDR1 SGHAT, CDR2 FQNNGV. V dropped 6 bases and J dropped 0 bases, with 11 bases sitting between them. The CDR3 is made up of 14 amino acids. CDR3: CASSPDQVNTEAFF. The CDR3, as DNA: TGTGCCAGCAGTCCAGATCAGGTGAACACTGAAGCTTTCTTT.

The rearrangement joins TRBV2 to TRBJ2-7, with D tentatively TRBD2 (5 bases). V lost 7 bases and J 5 bases, leaving 21 bases between the germline ends. The CDR3 totals 15 residues. Germline CDR1 and CDR2: SNHLY and FYNNEI. CDR3 protein: CASTPVAGLGDEQYF. CDR3 nucleotides: TGTGCCAGCACCCCCGTTGCAGGACTGGGCGACGAGCAGTACTTC.

The gene calls are TRBV2 and TRBJ1-5; D is perhaps TRBD1 (5 bases). V lost 6 bases, J lost 7 bases, and 13 bases lay in between. The germline CDR1 and CDR2 sequences are SNHLY and FYNNEI. The CDR3 sequence is 13 residues long. CDR3 in DNA: TGTGCCAGCAGCCTAACAGGATTCCAGCCCCAGCATTTT. Its protein is CASSLTGFQPQHF.

The chain uses TRBV9 and TRBJ2-3; 12 positions agree with TRBD2. The CDR3 has 19 amino acids. CDR1 is SGDLS and CDR2 is YYNGEE in the germline V gene. V was pared by 4 bases and J by 3 bases, with 15 bases of the junction left unmatched. The CDR3 bases are TGTGCCAGCAGCTTCCCCCGGGCTAGCGGGAGGGCCAGGACAGATACGCAGTATTTT. Translation gives CASSFPRASGRARTDTQYF.

The V and J genes are TRBV18 and TRBJ2-1; no definite D call. The CDR3 has 13 residues. Germline assignment: CDR1 KGHSH and CDR2 LQKENI. The germline V and J ends were trimmed by 0 bases and 3 bases, with 3 bases remaining between them. The CDR3 reads CASSPPYYNEQFF. For the CDR3, the DNA is TGTGCCAGCTCACCACCTTACTACAATGAGCAGTTCTTC.

The V gene is TRBV7-9, the J gene TRBJ1-1, with D perhaps TRBD1 (6 bases). Trimming cost V 5 bases and J 1 base, with 11 bases left between them. The CDR3 contains 14 residues. CDR1 is SEHNR, CDR2 FQNEAQ, per germline (reference sequence). CDR3 nucleotide sequence: TGTGCCAGCAGCCTCTTGGACAGGAACACTGAAGCTTTCTTT. Its protein is CASSLLDRNTEAFF. Full variable domain (missing parts from reference TRBV7-9 and TRBJ1-1): DTGVSQNPRHKITKRGQNVTFRCDPISEHNRLYWYRQTLGQGPEFLTYFQNEAQLEKSRLLSDRFSAERPKGSFSTLEIQRTEQGDSAMYLCASSLLDRNTEAFFGQGTRLTVV.

The chain carries TRBV5-1 and TRBJ2-1; D might be TRBD1 (5 bases). This CDR3 is 13 amino acids long. Germline-derived CDR1 and CDR2 are SGHRS and YFSETQ. Trimming pared 5 bases from V and 5 bases from J, leaving 11 bases between. The CDR3 DNA sequence: TGCGCCAGCAGTAAGAGACAGAACAATGAGCAGTTCTTC. This codes for CASSKRQNNEQFF.

The chain employs TRBV14 and TRBJ1-1; D is ambiguous. This CDR3 comprises 15 residues. Germline V gene data show CDR1 as SGHDN and CDR2 as FVKESK. V lost 4 bases, J lost 1 base, and 13 bases lay in between. CDR3 DNA: TGTGCCAGCAGCCCTGGGCCACCGCGGAACACTGAAGCTTTCTTT. It specifies CASSPGPPRNTEAFF.

The chain uses TRBV6-5 and TRBJ2-5, with a weak D call TRBD2 (5 bases). TRBJ2-7 matches the DNA end more closely, so the J call is doubtful. Germline assignment: CDR1 MNHEY and CDR2 SVGAGI. The CDR3 loop spans 13 amino acids. CDR3 sequence reads: CATMRVESGEQYF. CDR3 coding DNA: TGTGCCACCATGAGGGTGGAATCGGGCGAGCAGTACTTC.

This clone was picked up one time. The genes are TRBV6-5 and TRBJ2-7; a weak D match, TRBD2 (6 bases). Germline V gene sequence: CDR1 MNHEY, CDR2 SVGAGI. This CDR3 has 15 amino acids. Trimming removed 2 bases from V and 1 base from J, with 12 bases in between. In nucleotides, the CDR3 is TGTGCCAGCAGTTACGGCGGGGCGGTTTCCTACGAGCAGTACTTC. This sequence encodes CASSYGGAVSYEQYF.

As DNA, the CDR3 is TGTGCCAGCAGCTGGGATCAAGGGGGGGCTCCAGATACGCAGTATTTT. It yields the protein CASSWDQGGAPDTQYF. The V call is TRBV7-9, the J call TRBJ2-3; possible D gene TRBD2, 7 bases. This CDR3 contains 16 residues. V was cut by 4 bases and J by 4 bases, with 18 bases left in between. CDR1 SEHNR and CDR2 FQNEAQ come from the germline V gene (reference sequence).